These 22 T cell receptor beta chains originate from one sample sequenced in a study of T cell responses to AZD1222 COVID-19 vaccine. The table came from immunoSEQ multiplex PCR; TCRdb's copy has only in-frame clones and leaves some out. The repertoire includes 110,000 to 150,000 clones, roughly 90% of them detected once, and roughly 6% sits in the top ten. This specimen was peripheral blood, taken on day 0 of AZD1222 vaccination. These receptors were collected from an adult in good health.

This chain links TRBV27 with TRBJ1-2, with a weak D call TRBD1 (6 bases). The CDR3 extends over 17 amino acids. Trimming cost V 0 bases and J 3 bases, with 17 bases left between them. Germline loops: CDR1 MNHEY, CDR2 SMNVEV (reference sequence). CDR3 protein: CASSLSSGGDVYYGYTF. CDR3 DNA: TGTGCCAGCAGTTTATCATCGGGGGGCGACGTCTACTATGGCTACACCTTC.

The chain employs TRBV28 and TRBJ1-5; D gene uncertain. The V and J ends lost 4 bases and 9 bases respectively, with 10 bases between them. CDR1 is MDHEN, CDR2 SYDVKM, per germline. The CDR3 has 12 amino acids. Written as DNA, the CDR3 is TGTGCCAGCAGTTGGAGGGCCGGGCCCCAGCATTTT. It codes for CASSWRAGPQHF.

The CDR3 DNA sequence: TGTGCCAGCACCCCGACCGAGGTCCTCACAGATACGCAGTATTTT. Translating it yields CASTPTEVLTDTQYF. This chain uses TRBV6-2 or TRBV6-3 with TRBJ2-3, with unresolved D. This CDR3 has 15 residues. The V gene lost 7 bases and the J gene lost 2 bases, with 16 bases spanning the gap. Germline lookup yields CDR1 MNHEY and CDR2 SVGEGT.

The rearrangement uses TRBV29-1 and TRBJ2-1; 7 bases match TRBD2. Germline V CDR1 and CDR2: SQVTM, ANQGSEA. The CDR3 runs 14 residues. J was trimmed by 9 bases and V by 5 bases; bases with no gene match: 13. The CDR3 coding sequence is TGCAGCGTTCAATTAGCGGGCGGGGGTCCTGAGCAGTTCTTC. This sequence encodes CSVQLAGGGPEQFF.

The J gene is TRBJ2-1, the V gene TRBV5-6; TRBD2 matches at 9 bases. Trimming took 0 bases from V and 14 from J; bases not matched to a gene: 0. Germline V gives CDR1 SGHDT, CDR2 YYEEEE. This CDR3 is built from 11 residues. The CDR3 reads CASSLGLAEFF. DNA of the CDR3: TGTGCCAGCAGCTTGGGACTAGCGGAGTTCTTC.

V is TRBV5-4 and J is TRBJ1-1, with D unclear. The V and J ends lost 1 base and 8 bases respectively, with 15 bases between them. From germline, CDR1 is SGHNT and CDR2 YYREEE (reference sequence). CDR3 size: 14 residues. In nucleotides, the CDR3 is TGTGCCAGCAGCTTGATCGTCGCCGGCAAAGAAGCTTTCTTT. Protein product: CASSLIVAGKEAFF.

The chain has TRBV27 and TRBJ2-1; 15 bases align to TRBD2. Germline trimming cut 5 bases from V and 4 bases from J; bases unmatched to any gene: 12. CDR1 and CDR2 from the germline V gene are MNHEY and SMNVEV (reference sequence). This CDR3 has 19 residues. DNA for the CDR3: TGTGCCAGCAGTCTTGGAATTGGACTAGCGGGAGGGCAGTACAATGAGCAGTTCTTC. It translates to CASSLGIGLAGGQYNEQFF.

The chain links TRBV19 to TRBJ1-1; the D is unclear. The V gene's germline CDR1 is LNHDA and CDR2 SQIVND (reference sequence). CDR3 length equals 14 residues. V lost 1 base and J 1 base, leaving 7 bases between the germline ends. The CDR3 region is CASSIGSENTEAFF. In nucleotides, the CDR3 is TGTGCCAGTAGTATAGGGTCGGAGAACACTGAAGCTTTCTTT.

The rearrangement links TRBV12-5 to TRBJ1-1; a possible D gene is TRBD1 (6 bases). The germline CDR1 and CDR2 sequences are LGHNT and FRNRAP. V was shortened by 1 base and J by 4 bases, with 13 bases between the two germline ends. CDR3 length: 15 residues. For the CDR3, the DNA is TGTGCTAGTGGTTTGGGGGGGCAGGGAAGCACTGAAGCTTTCTTT. As protein: CASGLGGQGSTEAFF. The whole variable domain, remainder taken from reference TRBV12-5 and TRBJ1-1, is DARVTQTPRHKVTEMGQEVTMRCQPILGHNTVFWYRQTMMQGLELLAYFRNRAPLDDSGMPKDRFSAEMPDATLATLKIQPSEPRDSAVYFCASGLGGQGSTEAFFGQGTRLTVV.

The chain links TRBV29-1 to TRBJ1-3, with D maybe TRBD1 (5 bases). The germline V and J ends were trimmed by 0 bases and 1 base, with 10 bases remaining between them. The CDR3 has 15 amino acids. The germline V gene has CDR1 SQVTM and CDR2 ANQGSEA. CDR3 in amino acids: CSVEDRAGSGNTIYF. For the CDR3, the DNA is TGCAGCGTTGAAGATAGGGCAGGGTCTGGAAACACCATATATTTT.

The chain links TRBV7-6 to TRBJ1-1; D is uncertain. V was clipped by 2 bases and J by 3 bases, with 16 bases between them. CDR1 and CDR2 from the germline V gene are SGHVS and FNYEAQ. CDR3 length: 16 residues. CDR3 DNA sequence: TGTGCCAGCAGCTTACTCGAGTTTCGGCGGGACACTGAAGCTTTCTTT. It specifies CASSLLEFRRDTEAFF.

The chain joins TRBV7-6 to TRBJ2-7; 13 bases are shared with TRBD2. The length of the CDR3 is 16 residues. Germline lookup yields CDR1 SGHVS and CDR2 FNYEAQ. V lost 2 bases to trimming and J lost 7 bases; unmatched junction nucleotides: 8. The CDR3 sequence: CASSLRGLAGAGEQYF. The CDR3 DNA reads TGTGCCAGCAGCTTACGCGGACTAGCGGGAGCTGGGGAGCAGTACTTC.

The chain couples TRBV30 to TRBJ1-1, with D tentatively TRBD1 (5 bases). Germline V gives CDR1 GTSNPN, CDR2 SVGIG (reference sequence). CDR3 length: 15 residues. The V gene lost 3 bases and the J gene lost 0 bases, with 14 bases spanning the gap. CDR3 protein: CAWSEPREMNTEAFF. DNA of the CDR3: TGTGCCTGGAGCGAACCCAGGGAAATGAACACTGAAGCTTTCTTT.

The chain joins TRBV7-8 to TRBJ1-5; unclear D gene. Germline-derived CDR1 and CDR2 are SGHVS and FQNEAQ. Trimming took 2 bases from V and 4 from J, leaving 9 bases between them. The CDR3 has 14 amino acids. The CDR3 DNA reads TGTGCCAGCAGCTTAACCCAAGGGAATCAGCCCCAGCATTTT. As protein: CASSLTQGNQPQHF.

V and J are TRBV19 and TRBJ1-1; no clear D gene. Germline V gene sequence: CDR1 LNHDA, CDR2 SQIVND (reference sequence). Trimming stripped 2 bases from V and 0 bases from J, with 16 bases between. The CDR3 loop spans 17 amino acids. CDR3 loop: CASSIRFSSEMNTEAFF. As DNA, the CDR3 is TGTGCCAGTAGTATACGTTTTAGCTCAGAGATGAACACTGAAGCTTTCTTT.

CDR3 loop: CASSLAVPSGGYTDTQYF. The CDR3, as DNA: TGTGCCAGCAGCTTAGCGGTTCCGAGCGGGGGTTACACAGATACGCAGTATTTT. The gene calls are TRBV7-6 and TRBJ2-3, with TRBD2 matching over 8 bases. Trimming took 0 bases from V and 2 from J; bases not matched to a gene: 10. The germline V gene has CDR1 SGHVS and CDR2 FNYEAQ. The CDR3 has 18 residues.

This clone has just a few counts. The chain links TRBV7-3 to TRBJ2-2, with D uncertain. The CDR3 extends over 15 amino acids. The V gene's germline CDR1 is SGHTA and CDR2 FQGTGA. Trimming took 3 bases from V and 0 from J, leaving 8 bases between them. The CDR3 here is CASSLTTSNTGELFF. In DNA form, the CDR3 reads TGTGCCAGCAGCTTGACCACTTCGAACACCGGGGAGCTGTTTTTT.

V gene TRBV28 combines with J gene TRBJ2-1, with 14 bases identical to TRBD2. From germline, CDR1 is MDHEN and CDR2 SYDVKM. This CDR3 is 16 amino acids long. V shed 6 bases and J 8 bases; nucleotides not matched to a gene: 9. In DNA, the CDR3 is TGTGCCAGCAGATCCTCGGGACTAGCGGGAGTGTATGAGCAGTTCTTC. As protein: CASRSSGLAGVYEQFF.

This chain joins TRBV3-1 (or the pseudogene TRBV3-2) and TRBJ1-2; possibly TRBD1 for D (5 bases). The CDR3 sequence is 15 residues long. Trimming cost V 1 base and J 6 bases, with 15 bases left between them. From germline, CDR1 is LGHDT and CDR2 YNNKEL (reference sequence). The CDR3 DNA follows: TGTGCCAGCAGCCAAGTCGAAGGACATACCGATGGCTACACCTTC. As protein: CASSQVEGHTDGYTF.

The gene calls are TRBV29-1 and TRBJ2-3; 7 bases line up with TRBD2. Germline V gene data show CDR1 as SQVTM and CDR2 as ANQGSEA. V lost 3 bases to trimming and J lost 4 bases; unmatched junction nucleotides: 1. The CDR3 length is 12 residues. The CDR3 protein is CSVEGRADTQYF. CDR3 sequence (DNA): TGCAGCGTTGAGGGGAGGGCAGATACGCAGTATTTT.

The chain uses TRBV4-1 and TRBJ2-7, with no clear D. Germline CDR1 and CDR2: MGHRA and YSYEKL. The ends were cut back, 4 bases at V and 3 bases at J, with 13 bases in the middle. The CDR3 sequence is 14 residues long. CDR3 nucleotides: TGCGCCAGCAGCCCCCTGGAGCAAGGCTACGAGCAGTACTTC. It codes for CASSPLEQGYEQYF.

CDR3 in DNA: TGTGCCAGCAGTTGGGCTCGGGAGGATCCCGGGGAGCTGTTTTTT. Residues: CASSWAREDPGELFF. The chain combines TRBV27 with TRBJ2-2; 7 nucleotides agree with TRBD2. V gave up 4 bases and J gave up 6 bases; unmatched junction bases: 8. There are 15 residues in the CDR3. Germline loops: CDR1 MNHEY, CDR2 SMNVEV (reference sequence).